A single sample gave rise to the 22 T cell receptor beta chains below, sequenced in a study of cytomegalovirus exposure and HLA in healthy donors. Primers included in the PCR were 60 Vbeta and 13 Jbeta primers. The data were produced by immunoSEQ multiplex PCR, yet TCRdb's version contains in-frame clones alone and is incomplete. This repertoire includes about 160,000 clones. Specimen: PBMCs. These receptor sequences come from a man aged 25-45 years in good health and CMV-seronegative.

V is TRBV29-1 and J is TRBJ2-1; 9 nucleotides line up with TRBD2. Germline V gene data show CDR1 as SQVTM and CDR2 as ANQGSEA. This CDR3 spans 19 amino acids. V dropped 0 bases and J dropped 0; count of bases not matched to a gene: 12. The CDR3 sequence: CSVEDGGISGSHSYNEQFF. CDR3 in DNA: TGCAGCGTTGAAGATGGGGGGATTAGCGGGAGCCACTCCTACAATGAGCAGTTCTTC.

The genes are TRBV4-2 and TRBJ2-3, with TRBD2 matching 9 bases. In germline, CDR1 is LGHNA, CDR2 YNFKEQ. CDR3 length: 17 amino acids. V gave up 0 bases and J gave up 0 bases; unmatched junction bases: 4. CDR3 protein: CASSQEVTSGSTDTQYF. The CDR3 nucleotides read TGTGCCAGCAGCCAAGAAGTTACTAGCGGGAGCACAGATACGCAGTATTTT.

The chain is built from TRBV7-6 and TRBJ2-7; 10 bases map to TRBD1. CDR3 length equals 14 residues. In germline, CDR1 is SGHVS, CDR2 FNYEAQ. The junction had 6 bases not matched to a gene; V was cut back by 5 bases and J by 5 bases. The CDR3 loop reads CASSLRDRGDEQYF. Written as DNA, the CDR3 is TGTGCCAGCAGCCTCCGGGACAGGGGTGACGAGCAGTACTTC.

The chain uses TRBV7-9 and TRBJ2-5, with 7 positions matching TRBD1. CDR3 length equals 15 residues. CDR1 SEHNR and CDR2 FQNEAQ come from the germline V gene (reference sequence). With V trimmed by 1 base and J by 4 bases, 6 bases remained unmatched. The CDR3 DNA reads TGTGCCAGCAGCTTAGGAGGGGGCCTGGGAGAGACCCAGTACTTC. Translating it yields CASSLGGGLGETQYF.

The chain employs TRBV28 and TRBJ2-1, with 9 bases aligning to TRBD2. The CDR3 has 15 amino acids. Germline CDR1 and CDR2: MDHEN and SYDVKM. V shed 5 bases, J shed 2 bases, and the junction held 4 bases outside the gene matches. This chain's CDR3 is CASSLGLATYNEQFF. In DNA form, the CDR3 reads TGTGCCAGCAGTCTGGGACTAGCAACCTACAATGAGCAGTTCTTC.

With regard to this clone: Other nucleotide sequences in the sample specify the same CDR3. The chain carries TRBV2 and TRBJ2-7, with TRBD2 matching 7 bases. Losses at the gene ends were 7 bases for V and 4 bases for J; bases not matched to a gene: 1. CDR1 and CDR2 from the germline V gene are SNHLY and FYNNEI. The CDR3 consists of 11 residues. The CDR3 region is CASKREYEQYF. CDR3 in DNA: TGTGCCAGCAAGCGGGAATACGAGCAGTACTTC.

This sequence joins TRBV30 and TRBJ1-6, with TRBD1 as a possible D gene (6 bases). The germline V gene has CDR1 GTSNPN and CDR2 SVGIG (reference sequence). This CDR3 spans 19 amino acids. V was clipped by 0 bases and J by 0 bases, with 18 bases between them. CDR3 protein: CAWSVLDSLFSSYNSPLHF. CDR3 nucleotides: TGTGCCTGGAGTGTACTGGACAGCCTTTTCAGCTCCTATAATTCACCCCTCCACTTT. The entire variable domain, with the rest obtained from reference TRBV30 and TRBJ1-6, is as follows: SQTIHQWPATLVQPVGSPLSLECTVEGTSNPNLYWYRQAAGRGLQLLFYSVGIGQISSEVPQNLSASRPQDRQFILSSKKLLLSDSGFYLCAWSVLDSLFSSYNSPLHFGNGTRLTVT.

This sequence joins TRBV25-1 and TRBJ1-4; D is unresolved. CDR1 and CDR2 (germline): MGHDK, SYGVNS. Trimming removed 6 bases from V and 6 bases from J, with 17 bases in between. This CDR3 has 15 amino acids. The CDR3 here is CASRRHGEGYEKLFF. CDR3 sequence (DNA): TGTGCCAGCAGACGCCATGGTGAGGGCTATGAAAAACTGTTTTTT.

The chain's CDR3 is CASSPNTGGARQPQHF. The CDR3 DNA reads as TGTGCCAGCTCCCCCAATACAGGGGGCGCGAGGCAGCCCCAGCATTTT. The chain carries TRBV18 and TRBJ1-5, with 9 bases aligning to TRBD1. The junction had 13 bases not matched to a gene; V was cut back by 6 bases and J by 7 bases. The CDR3 spans 16 residues. Germline values: CDR1 KGHSH, CDR2 LQKENI.

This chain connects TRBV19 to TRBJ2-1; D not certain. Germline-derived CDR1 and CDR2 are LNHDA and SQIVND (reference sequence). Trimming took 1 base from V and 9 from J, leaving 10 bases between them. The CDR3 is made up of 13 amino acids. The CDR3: CASSIAPGAEQFF. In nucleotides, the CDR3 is TGTGCCAGTAGTATAGCTCCGGGTGCTGAGCAGTTCTTC.

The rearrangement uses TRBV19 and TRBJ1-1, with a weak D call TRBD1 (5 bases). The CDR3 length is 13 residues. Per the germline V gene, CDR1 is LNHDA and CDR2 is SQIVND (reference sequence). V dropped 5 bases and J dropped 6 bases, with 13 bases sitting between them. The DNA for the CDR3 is TGTGCCAGTAGTTACACGGACAACCCTGAAGCTTTCTTT. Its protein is CASSYTDNPEAFF.

This chain's CDR3 is CASSLTGTPPQDTIYF. The CDR3 DNA reads as TGTGCCAGCAGTTTAACCGGGACACCACCACAAGACACCATATATTTT. This chain links TRBV6-5 with TRBJ1-3; D might be TRBD1 (6 bases). V lost 4 bases and J 8 bases, leaving 21 bases between the germline ends. Germline V gene lookup returns CDR1 MNHEY and CDR2 SVGAGI. The CDR3 length is 16 residues.

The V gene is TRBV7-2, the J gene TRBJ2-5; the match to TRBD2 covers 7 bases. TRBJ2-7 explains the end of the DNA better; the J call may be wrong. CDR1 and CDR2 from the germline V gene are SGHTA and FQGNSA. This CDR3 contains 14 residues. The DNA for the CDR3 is TGTGCCAGCAGCTTCACCGGGACTAATTACGAGCAGTACTTC. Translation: CASSFTGTNYEQYF.

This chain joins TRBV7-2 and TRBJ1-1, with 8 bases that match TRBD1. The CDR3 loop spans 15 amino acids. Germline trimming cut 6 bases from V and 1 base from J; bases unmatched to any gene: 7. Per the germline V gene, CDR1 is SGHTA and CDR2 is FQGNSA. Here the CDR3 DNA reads TGTGCCAGCAGTGTCCAGGGGGCTCCGAACACTGAAGCTTTCTTT. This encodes CASSVQGAPNTEAFF.

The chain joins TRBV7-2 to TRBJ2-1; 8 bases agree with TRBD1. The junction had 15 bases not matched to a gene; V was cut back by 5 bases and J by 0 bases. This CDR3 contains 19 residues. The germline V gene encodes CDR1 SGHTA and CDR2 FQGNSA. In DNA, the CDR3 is TGTGCCAGCAGCCGATCCAGCTATCAGGGGGCGGGCTCCTACAATGAGCAGTTCTTC. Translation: CASSRSSYQGAGSYNEQFF. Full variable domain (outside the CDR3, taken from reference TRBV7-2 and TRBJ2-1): GAGVSQSPSNKVTEKGKDVELRCDPISGHTALYWYRQSLGQGLEFLIYFQGNSAPDKSGLPSDRFSAERTGGSVSTLTIQRTQQEDSAVYLCASSRSSYQGAGSYNEQFFGPGTRLTVL.

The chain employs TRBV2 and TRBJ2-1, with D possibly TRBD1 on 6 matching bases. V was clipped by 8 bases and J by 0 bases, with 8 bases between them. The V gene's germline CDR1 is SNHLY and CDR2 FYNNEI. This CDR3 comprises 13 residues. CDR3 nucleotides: TGTGCCAGCTTACAGGGCTCCTACAATGAGCAGTTCTTC. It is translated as CASLQGSYNEQFF. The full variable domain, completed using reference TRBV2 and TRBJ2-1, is EPEVTQTPSHQVTQMGQEVILRCVPISNHLYFYWYRQILGQKVEFLVSFYNNEISEKSEIFDDQFSVERPDGSNFTLKIRSTKLEDSAMYFCASLQGSYNEQFFGPGTRLTVL.

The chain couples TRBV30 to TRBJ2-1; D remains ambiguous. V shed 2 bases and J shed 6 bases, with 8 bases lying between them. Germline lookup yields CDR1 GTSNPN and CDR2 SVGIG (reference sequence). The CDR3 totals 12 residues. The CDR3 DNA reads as TGTGCCTGGAGTCCCGTGGCCAATGAGCAGTTCTTC. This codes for CAWSPVANEQFF.

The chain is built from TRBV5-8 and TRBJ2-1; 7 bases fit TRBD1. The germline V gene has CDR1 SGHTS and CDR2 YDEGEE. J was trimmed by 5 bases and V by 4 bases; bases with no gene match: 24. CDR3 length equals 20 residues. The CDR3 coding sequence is TGTGCCAGCAGCCCAAACGACAGGGCAGAAGTAAGGAGAACAGACAATGAGCAGTTCTTC. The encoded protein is CASSPNDRAEVRRTDNEQFF.

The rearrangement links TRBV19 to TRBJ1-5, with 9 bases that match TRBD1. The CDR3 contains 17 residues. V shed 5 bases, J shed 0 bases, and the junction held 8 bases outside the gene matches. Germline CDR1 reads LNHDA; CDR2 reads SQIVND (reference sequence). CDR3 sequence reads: CASSPYRGRLSNQPQHF. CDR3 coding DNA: TGTGCCAGTAGTCCTTACAGGGGGCGGCTTAGCAATCAGCCCCAGCATTTT.

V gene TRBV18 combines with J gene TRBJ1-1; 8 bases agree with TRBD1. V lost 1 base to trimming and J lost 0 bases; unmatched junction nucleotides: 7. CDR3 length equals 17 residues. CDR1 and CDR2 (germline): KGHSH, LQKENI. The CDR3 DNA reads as TGTGCCAGCTCACCACTAAGGACAGGGCTAATGAACACTGAAGCTTTCTTT. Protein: CASSPLRTGLMNTEAFF.

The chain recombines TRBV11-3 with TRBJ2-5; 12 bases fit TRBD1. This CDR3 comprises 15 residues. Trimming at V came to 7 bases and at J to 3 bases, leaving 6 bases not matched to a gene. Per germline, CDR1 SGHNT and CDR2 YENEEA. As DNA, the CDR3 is TGTGCCAGCAAGGCCGGGACAGGGGGCGAAGAGACCCAGTACTTC. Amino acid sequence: CASKAGTGGEETQYF. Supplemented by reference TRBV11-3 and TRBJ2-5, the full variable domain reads EAGVVQSPRYKIIEKKQPVAFWCNPISGHNTLYWYLQNLGQGPELLIRYENEEAVDDSQLPKDRFSAERLKGVDSTLKIQPAELGDSAVYLCASKAGTGGEETQYFGPGTRLLVL.

DNA of the CDR3: TGTGCCAGCAGCGCAGCGGACAGGTCGAACACCGGGGAGCTGTTTTTT. Translation gives CASSAADRSNTGELFF. The gene calls are TRBV5-4 and TRBJ2-2; 7 bases are a match to TRBD1. V lost 4 bases to trimming and J lost 0 bases; unmatched junction nucleotides: 6. CDR3 size: 16 residues. The germline gives CDR1 SGHNT, CDR2 YYREEE (reference sequence). Full variable domain (remainder filled in from reference TRBV5-4 and TRBJ2-2): ETGVTQSPTHLIKTRGQQVTLRCSSQSGHNTVSWYQQALGQGPQFIFQYYREEENGRGNFPPRFSGLQFPNYSSELNVNALELDDSALYLCASSAADRSNTGELFFGEGSRLTVL.